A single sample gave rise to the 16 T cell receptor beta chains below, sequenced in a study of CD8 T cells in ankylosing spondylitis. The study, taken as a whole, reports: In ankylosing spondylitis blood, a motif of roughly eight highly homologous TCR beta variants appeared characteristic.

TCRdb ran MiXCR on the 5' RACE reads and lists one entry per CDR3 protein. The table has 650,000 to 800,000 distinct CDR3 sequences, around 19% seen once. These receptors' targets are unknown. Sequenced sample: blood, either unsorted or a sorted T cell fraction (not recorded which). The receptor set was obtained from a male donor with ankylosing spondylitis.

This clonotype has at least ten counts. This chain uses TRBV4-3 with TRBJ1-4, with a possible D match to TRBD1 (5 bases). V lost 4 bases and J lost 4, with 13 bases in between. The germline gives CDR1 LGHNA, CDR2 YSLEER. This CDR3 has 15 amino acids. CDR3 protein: CASSPAGTYNEKLFF. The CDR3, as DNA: TGCGCCAGCAGCCCAGCCGGGACCTATAATGAAAAACTGTTTTTT.

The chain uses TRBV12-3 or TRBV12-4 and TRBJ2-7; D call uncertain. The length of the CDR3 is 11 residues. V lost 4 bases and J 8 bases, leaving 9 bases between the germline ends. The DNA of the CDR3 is TGTGCCAGCAGTTCATTCGACAAGCAGTACTTC. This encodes CASSSFDKQYF.

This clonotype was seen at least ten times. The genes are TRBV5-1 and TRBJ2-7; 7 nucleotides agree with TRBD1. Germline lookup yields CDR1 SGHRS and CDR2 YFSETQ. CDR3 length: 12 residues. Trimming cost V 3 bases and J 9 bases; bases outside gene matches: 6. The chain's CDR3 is CASSSDRDRQYF. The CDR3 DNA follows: TGCGCCAGCAGCTCCGACCGGGACAGGCAGTACTTC. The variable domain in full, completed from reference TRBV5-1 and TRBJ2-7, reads KAGVTQTPRYLIKTRGQQVTLSCSPISGHRSVSWYQQTPGQGLQFLFEYFSETQRNKGNFPGRFSGRQFSNSRSEMNVSTLELGDSALYLCASSSDRDRQYFGPGTRLTVT.

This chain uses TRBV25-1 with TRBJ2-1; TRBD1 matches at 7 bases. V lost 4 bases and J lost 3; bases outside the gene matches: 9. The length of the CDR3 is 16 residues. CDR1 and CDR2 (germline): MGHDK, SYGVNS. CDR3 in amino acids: CASSGTGSTNYNEQFF. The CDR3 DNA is TGTGCCAGCAGTGGGACAGGCAGCACCAACTACAATGAGCAGTTCTTC.

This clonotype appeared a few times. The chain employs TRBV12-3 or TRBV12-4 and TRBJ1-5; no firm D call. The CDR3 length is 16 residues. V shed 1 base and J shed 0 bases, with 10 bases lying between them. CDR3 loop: CASSLGPRNSNQPQHF. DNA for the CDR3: TGTGCCAGCAGTTTAGGACCCAGGAATAGCAATCAGCCCCAGCATTTT.

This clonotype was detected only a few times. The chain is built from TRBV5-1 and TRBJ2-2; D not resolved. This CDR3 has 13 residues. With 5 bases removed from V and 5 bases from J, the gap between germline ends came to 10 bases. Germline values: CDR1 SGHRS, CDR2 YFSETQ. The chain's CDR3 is CASRIGATGELFF. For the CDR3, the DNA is TGCGCCAGCAGAATCGGTGCAACCGGGGAGCTGTTTTTT.

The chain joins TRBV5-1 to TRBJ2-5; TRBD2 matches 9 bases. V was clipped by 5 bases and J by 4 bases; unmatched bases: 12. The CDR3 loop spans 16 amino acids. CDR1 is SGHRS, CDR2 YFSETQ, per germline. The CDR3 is CASSPRTSAVRETQYF. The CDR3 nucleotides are TGCGCCAGCAGTCCCAGGACTAGCGCTGTCCGAGAGACCCAGTACTTC.

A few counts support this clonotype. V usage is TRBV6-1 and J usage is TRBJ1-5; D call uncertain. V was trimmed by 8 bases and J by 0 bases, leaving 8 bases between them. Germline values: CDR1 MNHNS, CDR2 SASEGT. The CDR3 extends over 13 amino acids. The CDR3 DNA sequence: TGTGCCAGCGGGCGGAGTAGCAATCAGCCCCAGCATTTT. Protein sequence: CASGRSSNQPQHF.

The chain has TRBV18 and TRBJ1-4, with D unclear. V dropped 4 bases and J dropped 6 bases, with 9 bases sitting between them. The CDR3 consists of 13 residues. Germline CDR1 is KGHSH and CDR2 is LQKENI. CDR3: CASSQNSYEKLFF. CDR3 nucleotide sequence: TGTGCCAGCTCACAGAACAGTTATGAAAAACTGTTTTTT.

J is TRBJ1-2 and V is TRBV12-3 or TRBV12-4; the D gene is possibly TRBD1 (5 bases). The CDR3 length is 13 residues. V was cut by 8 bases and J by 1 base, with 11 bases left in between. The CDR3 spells CASCYRSNYGYTF. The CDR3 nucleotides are TGTGCCAGCTGCTACAGGAGTAACTATGGCTACACCTTC.

CDR3 bases: TGCAGCGTTGAAGATAACGGCTACACCTTC. This sequence encodes CSVEDNGYTF. The chain recombines TRBV29-1 with TRBJ1-2; D is ambiguous. Trimming took 0 bases from V and 8 from J, leaving 4 bases between them. The CDR3 consists of 10 residues. Germline V gene data show CDR1 as SQVTM and CDR2 as ANQGSEA.

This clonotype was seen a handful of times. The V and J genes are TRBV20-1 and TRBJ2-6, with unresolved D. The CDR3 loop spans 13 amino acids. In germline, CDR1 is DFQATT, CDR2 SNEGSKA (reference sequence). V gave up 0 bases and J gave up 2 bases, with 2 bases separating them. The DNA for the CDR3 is TGCAGTGCTAGAGACCCTGGGGCCAACGTCCTGACTTTC. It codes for CSARDPGANVLTF.

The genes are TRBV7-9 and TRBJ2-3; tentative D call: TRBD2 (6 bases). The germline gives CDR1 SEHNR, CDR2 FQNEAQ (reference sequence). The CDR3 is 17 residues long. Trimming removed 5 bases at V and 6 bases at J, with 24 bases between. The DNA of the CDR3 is TGTGCCAGCAGCCCTCAACTTAGCGGTACAGAGGGGGATACGCAGTATTTT. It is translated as CASSPQLSGTEGDTQYF.

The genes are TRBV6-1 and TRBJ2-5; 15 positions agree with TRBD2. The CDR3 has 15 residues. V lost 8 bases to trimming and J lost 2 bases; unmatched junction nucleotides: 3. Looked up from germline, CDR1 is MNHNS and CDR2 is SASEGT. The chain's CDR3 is CASGTSGGLQETQYF. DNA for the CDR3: TGTGCCAGCGGGACTAGCGGGGGGCTTCAAGAGACCCAGTACTTC.

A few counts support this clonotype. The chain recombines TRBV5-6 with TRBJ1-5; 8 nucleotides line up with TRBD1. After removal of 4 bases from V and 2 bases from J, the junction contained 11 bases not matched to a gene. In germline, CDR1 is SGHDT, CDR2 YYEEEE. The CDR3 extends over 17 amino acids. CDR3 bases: TGTGCCAGCAGCACGGTGACAGGGGAAAATGGCAATCAGCCCCAGCATTTT. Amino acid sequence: CASSTVTGENGNQPQHF.

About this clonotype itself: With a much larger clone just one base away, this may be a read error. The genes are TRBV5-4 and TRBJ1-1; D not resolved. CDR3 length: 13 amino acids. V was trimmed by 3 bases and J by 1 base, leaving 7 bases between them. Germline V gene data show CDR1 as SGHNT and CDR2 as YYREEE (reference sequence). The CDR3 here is CASSWAGNTEAFF. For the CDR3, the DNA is TGTGCCAGCAGCTGGGCAGGGAACACTGAAGCTTTCTTT.